This entry concerns a single TCR beta chain. This sample is part of a study of blood T cell repertoires in COVID-19. Study information: Some COVID-19 samples were acute and others convalescent; all came from the United States, Italy and Spain. In each case, the material was cDNA or gDNA derived from T cells, B-cell-depleted T cells, or PBMCs.

In the original processing: How many nucleated cells were present was estimated from reference gene primer amplification. Clones were read by immunoSEQ multiplex PCR, and TCRdb kept only the in-frame ones, dropping some. Clonal size and the V and J genes are those of that table, whereas D and trimming came from the DNA. The profile shows approximately 210,000 clones, about nine tenths of them singletons. CDR1 SGHTA and CDR2 FQGNSA come from the germline V gene. This CDR3 is 16 amino acids long. V shed 5 bases, J shed 6 bases, and the junction held 11 bases outside the gene matches. This chain uses TRBV7-2 with TRBJ2-3; 10 nucleotides align to TRBD2. What was sequenced was peripheral blood. The TCR comes from a woman in her 40s with acute or convalescent COVID-19. Written as DNA, the CDR3 is TGTGCCAGCAGCGTCCTCGGGGGAGCGGGGGGGGATACGCAGTATTTT. Translating gives CASSVLGGAGGDTQYF.